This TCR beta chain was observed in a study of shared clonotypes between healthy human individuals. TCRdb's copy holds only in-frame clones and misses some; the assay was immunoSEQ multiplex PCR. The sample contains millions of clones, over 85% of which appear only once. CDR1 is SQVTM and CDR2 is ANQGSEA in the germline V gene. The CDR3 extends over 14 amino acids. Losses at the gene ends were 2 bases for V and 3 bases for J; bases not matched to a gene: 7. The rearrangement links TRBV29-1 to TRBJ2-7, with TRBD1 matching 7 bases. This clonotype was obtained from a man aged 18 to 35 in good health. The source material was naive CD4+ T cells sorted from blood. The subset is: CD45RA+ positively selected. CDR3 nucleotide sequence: TGCAGCGTTGAATACGAGGACAGGAGCTACGAGCAGTACTTC. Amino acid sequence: CSVEYEDRSYEQYF.